This T cell receptor (beta chain) emerged from a study of radiation and T cells in renal cell carcinoma. Study results and limitations: Top tumor clonotypes rose in blood 2 weeks post-radiation, then contracted.

The method was immunoSEQ multiplex PCR; TCRdb's version includes in-frame clones alone and lacks a portion of them. The sample lists 60,000 to 75,000 clones, 60% to 85% occurring once. Trimming took off 5 bases at V and 5 bases at J, with 16 bases between the two ends. Germline lookup yields CDR1 SGDLS and CDR2 YYNGEE. The CDR3 has 14 residues. Note on this clone: No antigen is known for it.

This sample's time point: blood 4 weeks post-SBRT, at nephrectomy. Treatment denoted: 15 Gy SBRT to primary tumor, nephrectomy 4 weeks later. Nephrectomy followed 15 Gy stereotactic body radiation by 4 weeks. Radiation-treated patients gave blood at baseline, week 2 and week 4. This TCR was recovered from a man between 60 and 70 years old with renal cell carcinoma. The chain uses TRBV9 and TRBJ2-5; the D gene is possibly TRBD2 (6 bases). Sequenced material: blood, taken from a patient whose treatment included radiotherapy and nephrectomy. CDR3 amino acids: CASSGVYGGETQYF. Written as DNA, the CDR3 is TGTGCCAGCAGTGGAGTATATGGGGGGGAGACCCAGTACTTC.